The 23 T cell receptor beta chains given below trace back to one sample, sequenced in a study of blood T cell repertoires in COVID-19. Libraries were prepared by immunoSEQ multiplex PCR; TCRdb keeps only in-frame clonotypes and omits some of them. The data show tens of thousands of clones, approximately 89% seen once. Sequencing was carried out using peripheral blood. Receptors originate from a human donor in a cohort sampled during active COVID-19.

This clone showed up just once. This chain uses TRBV18 with TRBJ1-2; 10 positions agree with TRBD1. This CDR3 has 14 amino acids. The V gene's germline CDR1 is KGHSH and CDR2 LQKENI. The ends lost 3 bases at V and 2 bases at J; junction bases unmatched: 0. Written as DNA, the CDR3 is TGTGCCAGCTCACCGGGACAGGGGAACTATGGCTACACCTTC. Encoded protein: CASSPGQGNYGYTF.

The CDR3 DNA sequence: TGTGCCAGCGGGGGACAGCCCGCGAACACCGGGGAGCTGTTTTTT. Its translation: CASGGQPANTGELFF. The chain carries TRBV28 and TRBJ2-2; 7 nucleotides align to TRBD1. Germline V gene data show CDR1 as MDHEN and CDR2 as SYDVKM. The CDR3 totals 15 residues. V was clipped by 8 bases and J by 0 bases; unmatched bases: 6.

The V and J genes are TRBV28 and TRBJ2-7, with TRBD1 matching over 7 bases. The length of the CDR3 is 15 residues. The ends lost 6 bases at V and 7 bases at J; junction bases unmatched: 15. Germline V CDR1 and CDR2: MDHEN, SYDVKM. The CDR3 region has the DNA TGTGCCAGCAGCTCCTGGGACAGTTCTTTGGGGGAGCAGTACTTC. Protein sequence: CASSSWDSSLGEQYF.

CDR3 sequence reads: CASSLPVQASTDTQYF. CDR3 coding DNA: TGCGCCAGCAGCTTGCCCGTACAGGCGAGCACAGATACGCAGTATTTT. The chain recombines TRBV5-1 with TRBJ2-3; possible D gene TRBD1, 5 bases. Germline assignment: CDR1 SGHRS and CDR2 YFSETQ. The CDR3 spans 16 residues. V lost 1 base and J lost 0, with 12 bases in between.

This sequence joins TRBV2 and TRBJ1-2; 7 bases are a match to TRBD1. CDR1 is SNHLY and CDR2 is FYNNEI in the germline V gene. This CDR3 has 14 amino acids. Trimming at V came to 6 bases and at J to 0 bases, leaving 4 bases not matched to a gene. CDR3 sequence reads: CASSGQVPNYGYTF. Here the CDR3 DNA reads TGTGCCAGCAGCGGACAGGTTCCTAACTATGGCTACACCTTC.

This clone was found once. This sequence joins TRBV3-1 (or the pseudogene TRBV3-2) and TRBJ1-1; D unclear. The CDR3 sequence is 13 residues long. Trimming cost V 3 bases and J 6 bases, with 11 bases left between them. CDR1 LGHDT and CDR2 YNNKEL come from the germline V gene (reference sequence). The CDR3 nucleotides read TGTGCCAGCAGCCAGAGCGACGCTGCTGAAGCTTTCTTT. This encodes CASSQSDAAEAFF.

This chain links TRBV3-1 (or the pseudogene TRBV3-2) with TRBJ1-5; tentative D call: TRBD1 (6 bases). Trimming took off 1 base at V and 0 bases at J, with 19 bases between the two ends. Germline CDR1 is LGHDT and CDR2 is YNNKEL (reference sequence). CDR3 size: 19 residues. The CDR3: CASSQGGAGAYYSNQPQHF. The CDR3, as DNA: TGTGCCAGCAGCCAAGGAGGGGCGGGGGCTTATTATAGCAATCAGCCCCAGCATTTT.

The genes are TRBV27 and TRBJ2-7; 11 bases agree with TRBD1. CDR1 MNHEY and CDR2 SMNVEV come from the germline V gene (reference sequence). V lost 4 bases to trimming and J lost 3 bases; unmatched junction nucleotides: 5. The CDR3 consists of 15 residues. The CDR3 reads CASSYTGTGGYEQYF. In DNA, the CDR3 is TGTGCCAGCAGTTACACCGGGACAGGGGGCTACGAGCAGTACTTC.

The rearrangement joins TRBV6-5 to TRBJ1-5; tentative D call: TRBD1 (5 bases). Germline V gene sequence: CDR1 MNHEY, CDR2 SVGAGI. The CDR3 has 14 amino acids. V lost 3 bases and J lost 5, with 11 bases in between. The CDR3 reads CASSYDSTYQPQHF. CDR3 bases: TGTGCCAGCAGTTATGACAGTACATATCAGCCCCAGCATTTT.

The chain uses TRBV13 and TRBJ2-7; 9 bases align to TRBD1. After removal of 4 bases from V and 3 bases from J, the junction contained 4 bases not matched to a gene. CDR3 length: 14 amino acids. Germline-derived CDR1 and CDR2 are PRHDT and FYEKMQ (reference sequence). In nucleotides, the CDR3 is TGTGCCAGCAGCTACCGGGACAGGGTCTACGAGCAGTACTTC. Translated: CASSYRDRVYEQYF.

V usage is TRBV6-5 and J usage is TRBJ2-7; TRBD1 matches at 8 bases. CDR1 MNHEY and CDR2 SVGAGI come from the germline V gene. V was pared by 2 bases and J by 6 bases, with 6 bases of the junction left unmatched. CDR3 length equals 14 residues. The CDR3 here is CASSYGQGASEQYF. Here the CDR3 DNA reads TGTGCCAGCAGTTACGGGCAGGGGGCGTCCGAGCAGTACTTC.

The rearrangement links TRBV12-5 to TRBJ2-5; 14 bases fit TRBD2. CDR3 length: 16 amino acids. V shed 1 base and J 3 bases; nucleotides not matched to a gene: 1. Germline V lookup: CDR1 LGHNT, CDR2 FRNRAP. The CDR3 region has the DNA TGTGCTAGTGGTTTGGCGGGACTAGCGGGGGAAGAGACCCAGTACTTC. Encoded protein: CASGLAGLAGEETQYF.

The chain couples TRBV28 to TRBJ1-1; 10 nucleotides line up with TRBD1. The CDR3 is 16 residues long. The germline CDR1 and CDR2 sequences are MDHEN and SYDVKM. Trimming took 1 base from V and 5 from J; bases not matched to a gene: 7. The DNA of the CDR3 is TGTGCCAGCAGTTTATATCGACAGGGGGCGCGAACTGAAGCTTTCTTT. Its translation: CASSLYRQGARTEAFF.

The rearrangement links TRBV15 to TRBJ2-7; possibly TRBD2 for D (6 bases). Germline CDR1 LNHNV, CDR2 YYDKDF (reference sequence). This CDR3 spans 12 amino acids. The germline V and J ends were trimmed by 4 bases and 3 bases, with 7 bases remaining between them. CDR3 coding DNA: TGTGCCACCAGCAACGGGGGCTACGAGCAGTACTTC. Its protein is CATSNGGYEQYF.

A note on this clone: Other nucleotide sequences in the sample specify the same CDR3. The chain carries TRBV7-9 and TRBJ2-3; the match to TRBD2 covers 10 bases. The CDR3 spans 16 residues. The J segment lost 1 base and the V segment lost 1 base, leaving 2 bases of the junction unmatched. CDR1 is SEHNR, CDR2 FQNEAQ, per germline (reference sequence). Written as DNA, the CDR3 is TGTGCCAGCAGCTTAGGGCTAGCGGGGGGCACAGATACGCAGTATTTT. Translated: CASSLGLAGGTDTQYF.

V is TRBV6-5 and J is TRBJ1-2; D unclear. The V end was cut by 9 bases, the J end by 8 bases, with 19 bases between. Germline CDR1 reads MNHEY; CDR2 reads SVGAGI. This CDR3 has 13 residues. The CDR3 nucleotides read TGTGCCAGTATAAGGACCGGGGTAGGCGGCTACACCTTC. It codes for CASIRTGVGGYTF.

The V gene is TRBV6-5, the J gene TRBJ1-6; 7 nucleotides agree with TRBD1. Germline CDR1 reads MNHEY; CDR2 reads SVGAGI. The CDR3 length is 14 residues. The V gene end was trimmed by 6 bases and the J gene end by 6 bases; junction bases not matched to a gene: 5. This chain's CDR3 is CASRRDSSNSPLHF. CDR3 sequence (DNA): TGTGCCAGCAGGCGGGACAGCAGTAATTCACCCCTCCACTTT.

The chain recombines TRBV4-1 with TRBJ2-4; TRBD2 is a possible D gene (6 bases). V lost 0 bases and J lost 8, with 17 bases in between. Germline V gene sequence: CDR1 MGHRA, CDR2 YSYEKL. This CDR3 spans 16 amino acids. As DNA, the CDR3 is TGCGCCAGCAGCCAAGATGGGCGACTAGAGGGGCACATTCAGTACTTC. As protein: CASSQDGRLEGHIQYF.

V gene TRBV5-1 combines with J gene TRBJ2-7, with a possible D match to TRBD2 (5 bases). Per germline, CDR1 SGHRS and CDR2 YFSETQ. Trimming took 0 bases from V and 3 from J, leaving 10 bases between them. This CDR3 spans 14 amino acids. The CDR3 DNA follows: TGCGCCAGCAGCTTGGCGGGGTTGCGCTACGAGCAGTACTTC. It translates to CASSLAGLRYEQYF.

The chain employs TRBV5-1 and TRBJ1-3; D ambiguous. CDR3 length: 16 amino acids. The V gene lost 0 bases and the J gene lost 2 bases, with 12 bases spanning the gap. Germline V CDR1 and CDR2: SGHRS, YFSETQ. The CDR3 spells CASSLELAATGNTIYF. DNA for the CDR3: TGCGCCAGCAGCTTGGAACTGGCGGCGACTGGAAACACCATATATTTT.

This chain connects TRBV18 to TRBJ2-7; TRBD1 is a possible D gene (5 bases). This CDR3 has 15 amino acids. Trimming cost V 3 bases and J 7 bases, with 19 bases left between them. From germline, CDR1 is KGHSH and CDR2 LQKENI. This CDR3 is CASSPGPGIRFEQYF. Written as DNA, the CDR3 is TGTGCCAGCTCACCGGGTCCAGGGATTCGGTTTGAGCAGTACTTC.

This chain links TRBV10-3 with TRBJ1-1; no firm D call. This CDR3 is built from 13 residues. Germline CDR1 is ENHRY and CDR2 is SYGVKD. Trimming shortened V by 10 bases and J by 2 bases, and 14 bases separated the two germline ends. CDR3 DNA: TGTGCCACCCAACAGATCCCAAACACTGAAGCTTTCTTT. The encoded protein is CATQQIPNTEAFF.

The chain links TRBV27 to TRBJ2-7; maybe TRBD2 (7 bases). CDR3 length: 17 amino acids. Trimming pared 5 bases from V and 3 bases from J, leaving 23 bases between. Germline lookup yields CDR1 MNHEY and CDR2 SMNVEV (reference sequence). CDR3 sequence: CASSKKYREGVGYEQYF. The CDR3 coding sequence is TGTGCCAGCAGTAAAAAATACAGGGAGGGCGTGGGCTACGAGCAGTACTTC.